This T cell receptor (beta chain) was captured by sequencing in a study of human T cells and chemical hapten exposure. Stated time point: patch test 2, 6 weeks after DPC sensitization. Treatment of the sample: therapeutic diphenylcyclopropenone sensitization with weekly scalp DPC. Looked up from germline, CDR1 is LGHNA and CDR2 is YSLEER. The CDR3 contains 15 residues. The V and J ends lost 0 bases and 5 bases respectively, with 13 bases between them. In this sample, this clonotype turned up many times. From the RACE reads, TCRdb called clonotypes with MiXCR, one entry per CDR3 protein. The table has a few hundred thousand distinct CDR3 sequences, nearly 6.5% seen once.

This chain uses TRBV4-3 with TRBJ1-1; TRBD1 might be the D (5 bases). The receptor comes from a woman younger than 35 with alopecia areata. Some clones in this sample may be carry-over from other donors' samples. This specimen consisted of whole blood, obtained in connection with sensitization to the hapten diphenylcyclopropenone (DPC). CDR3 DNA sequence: TGCGCCAGCAGCCAAGAGTGGGGCGTAGGGACTGAAGCTTTCTTT. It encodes CASSQEWGVGTEAFF.